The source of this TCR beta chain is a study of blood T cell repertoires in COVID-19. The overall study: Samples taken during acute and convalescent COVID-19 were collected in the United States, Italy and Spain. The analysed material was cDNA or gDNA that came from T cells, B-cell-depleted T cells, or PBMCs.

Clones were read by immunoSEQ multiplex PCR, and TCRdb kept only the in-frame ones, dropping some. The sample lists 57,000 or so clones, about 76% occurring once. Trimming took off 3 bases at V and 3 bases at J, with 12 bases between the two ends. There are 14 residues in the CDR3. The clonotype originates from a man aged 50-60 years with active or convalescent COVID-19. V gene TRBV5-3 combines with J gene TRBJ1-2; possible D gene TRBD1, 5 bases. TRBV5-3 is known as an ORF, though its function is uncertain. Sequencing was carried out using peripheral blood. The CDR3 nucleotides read TGTGCCAGAAGCTCAGACAGATTCCACTATGGCTACACCTTC. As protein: CARSSDRFHYGYTF.